Detailed here is one T cell receptor beta chain. Which antigen it targets is not known. The record has no base qualities; no much larger clone is one base away. The germline V gene (reference sequence) yields DFQATT for CDR1 and SNEGSKA for CDR2. Taken from cysteine to phenylalanine, the CDR3 has 12 residues. The kept DNA is CDR3 alone, 36 bases in frame from the first base. Trimming takes 0 bases from V and 10 bases from J, and the germline ends sit 7 bases apart. This sample is part of a study of blood T cells in healthy people across ages (dated by TCRdb to about 2015). At the level of the whole study: Template switching captured roughly one uniquely barcoded TCR beta cDNA molecule per two T cells in model experiments. Age-related changes in TCR beta repertoire diversity were measured in the study by deep sequencing normalized with unique cDNA molecular identifiers. Four age groups were formed from the donors: young (average approximately 17 years), middle-aged (just under 40), aged (roughly 58) and long-lived (roughly 81). To avoid experimental bias, donors of different ages were randomly spread across the sequencing lanes. The study analyzed two additional independent replicas of 1 million unique cDNA reads from the same blood draw for two donors, one aged 18 to 29 and one aged 80 or older.

Library preparation used 5' RACE. The reads were generated on an Illumina HiSeq 2500. A second 7 to 11 cycle PCR used a sample-barcoded 5' primer and a J-beta primer mix. Each TCR beta cDNA molecule received a unique molecular identifier from a template-switch 5' adaptor carrying 12 random nucleotides. Each sample yielded at least 2.5 million CDR3-containing paired-end reads. All of the RNA was converted into first-strand cDNA using the Mint cDNA synthesis kit, with a TRBC-specific oligonucleotide serving as the primer. After uracil-DNA glycosylase treatment, a first 18-cycle PCR used universal primers M1SS and BC2_uni_R on all cDNA. As for the original processing: Normalization of each sample was performed by random selection of 1 million high-quality reads, each carrying a distinct molecular identifier. Reads with shared molecular identifiers were discarded instead of being binned into consensus sequences. MiTCR, run with a Q25 quality threshold and the strictest error-elimination algorithm, handled CDR3 identification, clonotype clustering and error correction. A nonparametric unseen species model with Euler transformation was used to estimate lower-bound total TCR beta diversity. TCRdb trimmed public reads at Q25 via fastp, called clones via MiXCR and kept in-frame beta chains. Rows matching on CDR3 protein sequence are summarized as one entry with the most common DNA and genes. For this entry, the V and J calls and clone size follow TCRdb and not the study's own pipeline. The sample table shows 1.4 million to 1.5 million distinct CDR3 sequences, and 40% to 50% are seen once. The top ten constitute approximately 7.9% of the sample.

The study at large found these results: Conclusive comparison of naive and antigen-experienced compartments was prevented by the profiling of bulk unsorted PBMCs. Compared with the aged group, the long-lived group had more naive CD4+ T cells, fewer expanded clones and increased TCR diversity, a pattern suggesting age selection. Observed TCR beta diversity correlated strongly with the percentage of naive T cells measured by flow cytometry. As age increased, observed TCR beta diversity per million T cells dropped in a roughly linear way, and a significant reduction was already evident by age 40. Because donor CMV infection status was unknown, age-related changes in expanded clonotypes were potentially confounded. Estimates of total diversity from one million sequenced T cells were regarded as lower bounds and underestimates.

The 39 donors, aged roughly 6 to 90 years, were systemically healthy Caucasian individuals from Russia. Each donor gave about 9.8 milliliters of peripheral blood, drawn into EDTA-treated Vacutainer tubes. Ficoll-Paque density-gradient centrifugation was used to isolate PBMCs, with at least 6.5 million per sample. Trizol reagent was used to extract total RNA from the PBMCs, yielding at least 5 micrograms per sample. For every donor, flow cytometry on a PBMC aliquot measured the percentage of naive CD45RAhigh/CD27high T cells. The source material was blood. The source is a woman younger than 30 in good health. The chain was built from TRBV20-1 and TRBJ1-6; the D segment cannot be called with confidence. CDR3 loop: CSARDTESPLHF. The DNA is TGCAGTGCTAGAGATACGGAATCACCCCTCCACTTT.